This entry lists 31 T cell receptor beta chains sequenced from one sample in a study of blood T cells in healthy people across ages. Primed by a sample-barcoded 5' primer and a J-beta primer mix, a second PCR proceeded for about 7 to 11 cycles. From the 5' RACE reads, TCRdb called clonotypes with MiXCR, one entry per CDR3 protein. The repertoire includes 800,000 or so distinct CDR3 sequences, 20% to 25% of them detected once, and roughly 3.8% sits in the top ten. This sample also belongs to another study, concerning T cells of mothers and their children.

Sample: blood. The receptor set was obtained from a boy aged 10-17 years in good health.

This clonotype was recorded many times. CDR3 residues: CASSSTGDGTQYF. CDR3 sequence (DNA): TGCGCCAGCAGCTCGACAGGGGACGGGACCCAGTACTTC. The chain joins TRBV5-1 to TRBJ2-5; 8 nucleotides align to TRBD1. V was clipped by 3 bases and J by 7 bases; unmatched bases: 5. Per germline, CDR1 SGHRS and CDR2 YFSETQ. This CDR3 is built from 13 residues.

This clonotype was counted a few times. The junction differs from germline at one of its ends, possibly a read error. This rearrangement joins TRBV2 to TRBJ1-1; D perhaps matches TRBD1 (5 bases). The germline gives CDR1 SNHLY, CDR2 FYNNEI. The CDR3 loop spans 13 amino acids. CDR3 amino acids: CASSEGGNTEASF. The CDR3 bases are TGTGCCAGCAGTGAAGGGGGGAACACTGAAGCTTCCTTT.

This clonotype occurred a few times. The junction and the germline gene differ at one end; a read error may be behind it. This chain connects TRBV28 to TRBJ2-5; TRBD2 is a possible D gene (6 bases). The V gene's germline CDR1 is MDHEN and CDR2 SYDVKM. This CDR3 is 13 amino acids long. CDR3 in amino acids: CAGSPGSGKTQYF. The CDR3 nucleotides read TGTGCCGGCAGTCCCGGGAGCGGTAAGACCCAGTACTTC. Looking up the rest from reference TRBV28 and TRBJ2-5 gives the full variable domain: DVKVTQSSRYLVKRTGEKVFLECVQDMDHENMFWYRQDPGLGLRLIYFSYDVKMKEKGDIPEGYSVSREKKERFSLILESASTNQTSMYLCAGSPGSGKTQYFGPGTRLLVL.

This clonotype showed up just once. The chain links TRBV4-3 to TRBJ2-5; the D call may be TRBD1 or TRBD2 (5 bases each). CDR1 and CDR2 from the germline V gene are LGHNA and YSLEER. Deletions cut 4 bases from V and 11 bases from J, with 20 bases between. The CDR3 is 14 amino acids. The CDR3 coding sequence is TGCGCCAGCAGCCCAGGTGTAGGGGTGGGGGAGCAGTACTTC. Protein sequence: CASSPGVGVGEQYF.

The sample holds a few counts of this clonotype. The J gene is TRBJ2-3, the V gene TRBV29-1; D remains unclear. The V gene lost 5 bases and the J gene lost 7 bases, with 7 bases spanning the gap. The CDR3 extends over 10 amino acids. CDR1 is SQVTM, CDR2 ANQGSEA, per germline. CDR3 sequence reads: CSVFEYTQYF. The CDR3 DNA reads as TGCAGCGTTTTTGAGTATACGCAGTATTTT.

The gene calls are TRBV4-1 and TRBJ2-7; possible D gene TRBD2, 6 bases. The CDR3 has 14 amino acids. Germline assignment: CDR1 MGHRA and CDR2 YSYEKL. Deletions cut 2 bases from V and 2 bases from J, with 10 bases between. CDR3 DNA: TGCGCCAGCAGCCAAATGCGGGGTACCTACGAGCAGTACTTC. This gives the protein CASSQMRGTYEQYF.

The CDR3 is CASSSDPLAGVTGELFF. CDR3 nucleotide sequence: TGCGCCAGCAGCTCAGACCCACTAGCGGGGGTAACCGGGGAGCTGTTTTTT. V is TRBV5-1 and J is TRBJ2-2; 11 bases are shared with TRBD2. This CDR3 spans 17 amino acids. The V and J ends lost 3 bases and 5 bases, in that order; junction bases with no gene match: 9. Looked up from germline, CDR1 is SGHRS and CDR2 is YFSETQ.

This clonotype was counted a few times. The chain couples TRBV5-1 to TRBJ1-1; 7 bases fit TRBD1. Germline assignment: CDR1 SGHRS and CDR2 YFSETQ. J gave up 1 base and V 6 bases, and 9 bases lay outside the gene matches. The CDR3 is 15 amino acids. This CDR3 reads CASTEATGTNTEAFF. The CDR3 region has the DNA TGCGCCAGCACCGAAGCGACAGGGACGAACACTGAAGCTTTCTTT.

This chain connects TRBV28 to TRBJ2-7, with 7 nucleotides matching TRBD1. The CDR3 consists of 16 residues. Germline CDR1 reads MDHEN; CDR2 reads SYDVKM. Losses at the gene ends were 1 base for V and 0 bases for J; bases not matched to a gene: 6. The CDR3 bases are TGTGCCAGCAGTTTATTTGGGACAGCCAGCTCCTACGAGCAGTACTTC. This translates into CASSLFGTASSYEQYF.

The chain uses TRBV7-2 and TRBJ2-5; 10 bases match TRBD2. Germline V gives CDR1 SGHTA, CDR2 FQGNSA. V was pared by 1 base and J by 2 bases, with 7 bases of the junction left unmatched. The CDR3 is made up of 17 amino acids. CDR3 sequence reads: CASSLGRTSGNQETQYF. The CDR3 coding sequence is TGTGCCAGCAGCTTAGGAAGGACTAGCGGAAATCAAGAGACCCAGTACTTC.

The rearrangement joins TRBV12-3 or TRBV12-4 to TRBJ1-5; TRBD1 is a possible D gene (5 bases). The germline V and J ends were trimmed by 1 base and 5 bases, with 6 bases remaining between them. The CDR3 consists of 13 residues. CDR3 DNA: TGTGCCAGCAGTTTAGGACAGTATCAGCCCCAGCATTTT. This sequence encodes CASSLGQYQPQHF.

This clonotype showed up just a few times. One junction end disagrees with the germline gene, perhaps due to a read error. This chain links TRBV5-5 with TRBJ2-3; tentative D call: TRBD2 (6 bases). CDR3 length equals 16 residues. Germline CDR1 SGHKS, CDR2 YYEKEE (reference sequence). The CDR3 nucleotides read TGTGCCAGCAGCTTGGCGGGTGGGACTCCTAGCGATACGCAGTACTTT. Its protein product is CASSLAGGTPSDTQYF.

This clonotype was detected only a few times. The rearrangement uses TRBV29-1 and TRBJ2-4; tentative D call: TRBD2 (6 bases). This CDR3 is built from 15 residues. Germline V lookup: CDR1 SQVTM, CDR2 ANQGSEA. Trimming left V 0 bases short and J 6 bases short, with 15 bases between. The CDR3 nucleotides are TGCAGCGTTGAAGACCCGGCGGGGCCCTTAAACATTCAGTACTTC. It is translated as CSVEDPAGPLNIQYF.

This clonotype was seen just once. The chain is built from TRBV27 and TRBJ2-3, with D perhaps matching TRBD1 (5 bases). The ends were cut back, 5 bases at V and 0 bases at J, with 15 bases in the middle. The CDR3 loop spans 16 amino acids. The germline CDR1 and CDR2 sequences are MNHEY and SMNVEV (reference sequence). The CDR3 is CASSPSPGPSTDTQYF. CDR3 coding DNA: TGTGCCAGCAGTCCCTCCCCAGGGCCTAGCACAGATACGCAGTATTTT.

This clonotype was observed a few times. The chain couples TRBV7-9 to TRBJ2-1; maybe TRBD2 (7 bases). The J call is uncertain, as TRBJ2-7 better fits the DNA end. The germline gives CDR1 SEHNR, CDR2 FQNEAQ (reference sequence). The CDR3 loop spans 15 amino acids. The DNA for the CDR3 is TGTGCCAGCAGGGGAAAGAGCGGGACATCCTACGAGCAGTACTTC. This codes for CASRGKSGTSYEQYF.

This clonotype was found many times. The chain is built from TRBV24-1 and TRBJ2-5, with TRBD1 identical over 7 bases. There are 15 residues in the CDR3. The V gene's germline CDR1 is KGHDR and CDR2 SFDVKD. Unmatched junction bases numbered 5, after V lost 0 bases and J lost 5 bases. DNA of the CDR3: TGTGCCACCAGTGATTTGCCGAGGGGGCCGGAGACCCAGTACTTC. Protein product: CATSDLPRGPETQYF.

This clonotype has just a few counts. This sequence joins TRBV20-1 and TRBJ2-5, with D perhaps being TRBD1 or TRBD2 (5 bases each). Near its end, the DNA agrees better with TRBJ2-1, so the J call may be wrong. Germline V gives CDR1 DFQATT, CDR2 SNEGSKA (reference sequence). This CDR3 is built from 15 residues. Written as DNA, the CDR3 is TGCAGTGTACCATTTGGGACGGCACACAACAATGAGCAGTTCTTC. Protein: CSVPFGTAHNNEQFF.

This clonotype was seen a handful of times. The chain is built from TRBV6-2 or TRBV6-3 and TRBJ2-6; D is uncertain. V was shortened by 7 bases and J by 0 bases, with 4 bases between the two germline ends. CDR1 and CDR2 (germline): MNHEY, SVGEGT. The CDR3 length is 13 residues. CDR3: CASTRSGANVLTF. CDR3 nucleotide sequence: TGTGCCAGCACCCGCTCTGGGGCCAACGTCCTGACTTTC.

The sample holds a few counts of this clonotype. The rearrangement joins TRBV20-1 to TRBJ2-5; D could derive from TRBD1 or TRBD2 (5 bases each). Near its end, the DNA agrees better with TRBJ2-1, so the J call may be wrong. The CDR3 runs 15 residues. Looked up from germline, CDR1 is DFQATT and CDR2 is SNEGSKA (reference sequence). The CDR3 protein is CSASETGLGGNEQFF. CDR3 sequence (DNA): TGCAGTGCTAGCGAAACGGGTCTTGGGGGCAATGAGCAGTTCTTC.

This clonotype was found a few times. The genes are TRBV7-2 and TRBJ1-4; possibly TRBD1 for D (5 bases). The CDR3 is 14 residues long. Deletions cut 5 bases from V and 7 bases from J, with 14 bases between. The V gene's germline CDR1 is SGHTA and CDR2 FQGNSA. The CDR3 region is CASSPGLAGEKLFF. CDR3 in DNA: TGTGCCAGCAGCCCGGGACTGGCTGGTGAAAAACTGTTTTTT.

The CDR3 DNA reads as TGTGCCAGCAGTATAGACAGCGCTGAAGCTTTCTTT. Translation gives CASSIDSAEAFF. The rearrangement uses TRBV28 and TRBJ1-1; D perhaps matches TRBD1 (5 bases). Germline values: CDR1 MDHEN, CDR2 SYDVKM. Trimming took 5 bases from V and 6 from J, leaving 10 bases between them. This CDR3 is built from 12 residues.

In this sample, this clonotype turned up a few times. The chain combines TRBV29-1 with TRBJ2-5; a weak D match, TRBD1 (6 bases). The CDR3 contains 14 residues. Trimming left V 6 bases short and J 1 base short, with 15 bases between. Germline V gene lookup returns CDR1 SQVTM and CDR2 ANQGSEA. The CDR3 region is CSVIPRDIQETQYF. DNA of the CDR3: TGCAGCGTCATTCCCCGGGACATCCAAGAGACCCAGTACTTC.

This clonotype came up a few times. The chain uses TRBV7-2 and TRBJ2-3; D possibly corresponds to TRBD2 (6 bases). The germline V gene has CDR1 SGHTA and CDR2 FQGNSA. V dropped 4 bases and J dropped 4 bases, with 9 bases sitting between them. The CDR3 contains 13 residues. The CDR3 DNA follows: TGTGCCAGCAGCTCCTGGGGGGCAGATACGCAGTATTTT. Translation gives CASSSWGADTQYF.

This chain connects TRBV20-1 to TRBJ2-3, with D possibly matching TRBD2 (5 bases). Trimming pared 0 bases from V and 4 bases from J, leaving 17 bases between. This CDR3 contains 16 residues. CDR1 is DFQATT and CDR2 is SNEGSKA in the germline V gene (reference sequence). The CDR3, as DNA: TGCAGTGCTAGAGACCCGCAGAGGGCCAAGGCAGATACGCAGTATTTT. Translation gives CSARDPQRAKADTQYF.

This sequence joins TRBV29-1 and TRBJ1-1; tentatively, D is TRBD1 (5 bases). The length of the CDR3 is 12 residues. V was trimmed by 6 bases and J by 4 bases, leaving 12 bases between them. Germline V CDR1 and CDR2: SQVTM, ANQGSEA. This chain's CDR3 is CSVLLGGTEAFF. The DNA for the CDR3 is TGCAGCGTACTCCTCGGGGGCACTGAAGCTTTCTTT.

This chain connects TRBV15 to TRBJ2-3; 10 bases match TRBD2. Germline CDR1 and CDR2: LNHNV and YYDKDF (reference sequence). The CDR3 is 16 residues long. Germline trimming cut 0 bases from V and 4 bases from J; bases unmatched to any gene: 4. The CDR3 spells CATSREGAGGADTQYF. The CDR3 nucleotides read TGTGCCACCAGCAGAGAAGGAGCGGGAGGGGCAGATACGCAGTATTTT.

The rearrangement uses TRBV5-1 and TRBJ2-5; 8 bases fit TRBD2. Trimming cost V 0 bases and J 3 bases; bases outside gene matches: 4. The germline gives CDR1 SGHRS, CDR2 YFSETQ. The length of the CDR3 is 15 residues. CDR3 residues: CASSLAGGPEETQYF. In DNA, the CDR3 is TGCGCCAGCAGCTTGGCGGGAGGGCCCGAAGAGACCCAGTACTTC.

This clonotype has more than one count but fewer than ten. This chain links TRBV27 with TRBJ2-7, with 9 positions matching TRBD2. Germline assignment: CDR1 MNHEY and CDR2 SMNVEV (reference sequence). V gave up 2 bases and J gave up 6 bases; unmatched junction bases: 11. This CDR3 is 16 amino acids long. The CDR3 is CASSLIGPSGILEQYF. The CDR3 DNA reads TGTGCCAGCAGTTTAATTGGGCCTAGCGGGATTCTCGAGCAGTACTTC.

The V call is TRBV5-6, the J call TRBJ2-1, with 8 nucleotides matching TRBD1. J lost 9 bases, V lost 5 bases, and 10 bases had no gene match. This CDR3 comprises 14 residues. Germline V gives CDR1 SGHDT, CDR2 YYEEEE. The CDR3 sequence is CASRDREYFSEQFF. The CDR3 bases are TGTGCCAGCAGGGACAGGGAATATTTTAGTGAGCAGTTCTTC.

The genes are TRBV5-1 and TRBJ2-7; D call uncertain. Germline lookup yields CDR1 SGHRS and CDR2 YFSETQ. The CDR3 contains 15 residues. V lost 0 bases, J lost 1 base, and 11 bases lay in between. DNA for the CDR3: TGCGCCAGCAGCTTGGGGTCAGGCAGATCCTACGAGCAGTACTTC. This gives the protein CASSLGSGRSYEQYF.

This clonotype has more than one count but fewer than ten. The rearrangement joins TRBV5-1 to TRBJ2-7, with TRBD2 matching 13 bases. Germline CDR1 and CDR2: SGHRS and YFSETQ. Germline trimming cut 1 base from V and 3 bases from J; bases unmatched to any gene: 1. This CDR3 is 15 amino acids long. The CDR3 DNA is TGCGCCAGCAGCTTGCGGACTAGCGGGAGCTACGAGCAGTACTTC. Translation: CASSLRTSGSYEQYF. Filled out from reference TRBV5-1 and TRBJ2-7, the complete variable domain reads KAGVTQTPRYLIKTRGQQVTLSCSPISGHRSVSWYQQTPGQGLQFLFEYFSETQRNKGNFPGRFSGRQFSNSRSEMNVSTLELGDSALYLCASSLRTSGSYEQYFGPGTRLTVT.